This entry concerns a single T cell receptor (beta chain). The data belong to a study of blood T cells in healthy people across ages. Roughly 10 milliliters of peripheral blood were drawn from each donor into EDTA-treated tubes. For the second PCR, which ran for about 7 to 11 cycles, a sample-barcoded 5' primer and a J-beta primer mix were used. TCRdb re-called the 5' RACE reads with MiXCR, one entry per CDR3 protein. This sample has roughly 2 million distinct CDR3 sequences, with about 50% found just once. Germline trimming cut 5 bases from V and 0 bases from J; bases unmatched to any gene: 8. This CDR3 region has 16 residues. Germline values: CDR1 SGHAT, CDR2 FQNNGV.

The sequenced sample was blood. This receptor was identified in a woman aged 40 to 50 in good health. The rearrangement links TRBV11-2 to TRBJ2-5, with 8 bases fitting TRBD1. The CDR3 DNA follows: TGTGCCAGCAGCCCTATCCGGGACAGGTACCAAGAGACCCAGTACTTC. Translation gives CASSPIRDRYQETQYF. The entire variable domain, with the rest obtained from reference TRBV11-2 and TRBJ2-5, is as follows: EAGVAQSPRYKIIEKRQSVAFWCNPISGHATLYWYQQILGQGPKLLIQFQNNGVVDDSQLPKDRFSAERLKGVDSTLKIQPAKLEDSAVYLCASSPIRDRYQETQYFGPGTRLLVL.